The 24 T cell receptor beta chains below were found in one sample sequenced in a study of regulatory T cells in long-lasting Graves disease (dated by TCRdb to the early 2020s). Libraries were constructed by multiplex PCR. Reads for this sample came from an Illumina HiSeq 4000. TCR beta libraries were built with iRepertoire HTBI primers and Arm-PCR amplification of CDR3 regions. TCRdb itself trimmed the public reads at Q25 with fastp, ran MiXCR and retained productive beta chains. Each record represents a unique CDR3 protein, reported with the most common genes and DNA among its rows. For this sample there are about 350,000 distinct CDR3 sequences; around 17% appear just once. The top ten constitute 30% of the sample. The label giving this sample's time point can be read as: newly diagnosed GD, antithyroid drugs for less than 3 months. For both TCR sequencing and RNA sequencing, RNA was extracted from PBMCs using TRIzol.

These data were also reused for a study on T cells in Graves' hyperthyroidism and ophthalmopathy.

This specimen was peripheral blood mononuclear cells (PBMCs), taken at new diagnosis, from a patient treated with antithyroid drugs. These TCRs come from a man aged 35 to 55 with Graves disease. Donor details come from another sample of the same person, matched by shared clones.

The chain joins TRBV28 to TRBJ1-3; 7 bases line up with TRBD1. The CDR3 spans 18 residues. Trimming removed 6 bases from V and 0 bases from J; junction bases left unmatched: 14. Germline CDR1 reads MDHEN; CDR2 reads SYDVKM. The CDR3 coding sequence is TGTGCCAGCAGGGGCGGCCGGGGACAGACCCACTCTGGAAACACCATATATTTT. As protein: CASRGGRGQTHSGNTIYF.

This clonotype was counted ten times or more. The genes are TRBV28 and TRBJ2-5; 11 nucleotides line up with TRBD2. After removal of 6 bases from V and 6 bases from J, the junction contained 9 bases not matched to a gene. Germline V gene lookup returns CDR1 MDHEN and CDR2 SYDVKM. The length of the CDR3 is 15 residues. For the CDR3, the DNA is TGTGCCAGCAGGTCCACTAGCGGGGGTCGACAGACCCAGTACTTC. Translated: CASRSTSGGRQTQYF.

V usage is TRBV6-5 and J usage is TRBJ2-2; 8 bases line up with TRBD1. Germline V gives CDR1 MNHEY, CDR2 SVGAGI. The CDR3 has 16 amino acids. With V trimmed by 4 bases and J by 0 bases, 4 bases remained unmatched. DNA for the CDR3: TGTGCCAGCAGTTTCGACAGGGGCCCGAACACCGGGGAGCTGTTTTTT. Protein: CASSFDRGPNTGELFF.

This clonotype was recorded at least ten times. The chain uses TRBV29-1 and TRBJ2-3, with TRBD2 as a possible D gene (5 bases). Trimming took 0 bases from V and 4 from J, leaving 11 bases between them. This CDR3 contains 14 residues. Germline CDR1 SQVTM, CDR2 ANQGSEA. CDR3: CSVEDLRRSDTQYF. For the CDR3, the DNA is TGCAGCGTTGAAGATCTTCGGAGGTCAGATACGCAGTATTTT.

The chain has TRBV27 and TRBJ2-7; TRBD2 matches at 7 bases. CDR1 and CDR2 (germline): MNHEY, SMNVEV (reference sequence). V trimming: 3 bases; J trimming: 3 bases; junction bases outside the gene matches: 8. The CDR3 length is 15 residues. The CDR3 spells CASSFVREGLYEQYF. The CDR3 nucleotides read TGTGCCAGCAGTTTCGTCAGGGAGGGCCTCTACGAGCAGTACTTC.

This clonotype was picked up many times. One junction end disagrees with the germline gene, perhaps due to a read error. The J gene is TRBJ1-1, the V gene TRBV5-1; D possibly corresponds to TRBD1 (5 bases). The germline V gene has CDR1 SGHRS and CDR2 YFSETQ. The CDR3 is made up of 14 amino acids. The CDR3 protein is CASSLRGDGGEAFF. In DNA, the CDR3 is TGTGCCAGCAGCTTACGGGGGGACGGCGGTGAAGCTTTCTTT.

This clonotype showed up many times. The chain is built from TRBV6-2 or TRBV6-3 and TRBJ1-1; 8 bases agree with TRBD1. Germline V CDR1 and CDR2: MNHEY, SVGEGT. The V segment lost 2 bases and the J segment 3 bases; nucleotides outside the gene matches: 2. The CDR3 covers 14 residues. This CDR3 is CASSYDRGYTEAFF. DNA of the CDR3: TGTGCCAGCAGTTACGACAGGGGATACACTGAAGCTTTCTTT.

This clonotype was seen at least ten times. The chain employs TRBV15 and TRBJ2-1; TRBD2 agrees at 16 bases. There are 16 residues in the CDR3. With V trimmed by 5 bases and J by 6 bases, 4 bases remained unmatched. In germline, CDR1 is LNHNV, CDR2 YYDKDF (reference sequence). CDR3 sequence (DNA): TGTGCCACCAGCCAAGGGACTAGCGGGGGGGCCAATGAGCAGTTCTTC. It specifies CATSQGTSGGANEQFF.

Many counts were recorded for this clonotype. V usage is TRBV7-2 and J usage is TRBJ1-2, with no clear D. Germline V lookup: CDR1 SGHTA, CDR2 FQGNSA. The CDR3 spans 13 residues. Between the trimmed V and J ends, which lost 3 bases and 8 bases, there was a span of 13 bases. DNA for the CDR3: TGTGCCAGCAGCTTGGTCCCTGCCGAGGGCTACACCTTC. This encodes CASSLVPAEGYTF. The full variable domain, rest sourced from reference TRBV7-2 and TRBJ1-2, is GAGVSQSPSNKVTEKGKDVELRCDPISGHTALYWYRQSLGQGLEFLIYFQGNSAPDKSGLPSDRFSAERTGGSVSTLTIQRTQQEDSAVYLCASSLVPAEGYTFGSGTRLTVV.

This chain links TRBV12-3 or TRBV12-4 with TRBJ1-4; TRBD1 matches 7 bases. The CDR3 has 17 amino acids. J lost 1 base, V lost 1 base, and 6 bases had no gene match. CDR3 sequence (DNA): TGTGCCAGCAGTTTAGAGGCCTCAGGGGGAACTAATGAAAAACTGTTTTTT. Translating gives CASSLEASGGTNEKLFF.

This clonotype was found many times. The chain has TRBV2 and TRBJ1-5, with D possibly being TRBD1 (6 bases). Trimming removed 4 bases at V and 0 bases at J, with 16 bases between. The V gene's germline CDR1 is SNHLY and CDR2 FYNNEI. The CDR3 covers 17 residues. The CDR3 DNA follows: TGTGCCAGCAGTGTTCAGATACAGGGCCCTAGCAATCAGCCCCAGCATTTT. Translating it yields CASSVQIQGPSNQPQHF. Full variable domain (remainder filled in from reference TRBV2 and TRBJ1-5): EPEVTQTPSHQVTQMGQEVILRCVPISNHLYFYWYRQILGQKVEFLVSFYNNEISEKSEIFDDQFSVERPDGSNFTLKIRSTKLEDSAMYFCASSVQIQGPSNQPQHFGDGTRLSIL.

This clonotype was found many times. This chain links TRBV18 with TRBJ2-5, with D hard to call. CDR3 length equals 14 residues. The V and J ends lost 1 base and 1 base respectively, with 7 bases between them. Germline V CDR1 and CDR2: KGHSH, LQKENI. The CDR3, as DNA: TGTGCCAGCTCACCACGGACGGTCCAAGAGACCCAGTACTTC. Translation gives CASSPRTVQETQYF.

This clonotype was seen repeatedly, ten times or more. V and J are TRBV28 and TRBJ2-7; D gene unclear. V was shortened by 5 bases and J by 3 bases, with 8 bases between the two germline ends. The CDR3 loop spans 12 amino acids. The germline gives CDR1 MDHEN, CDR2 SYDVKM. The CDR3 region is CASSSQIYEQYF. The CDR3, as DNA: TGTGCCAGCAGTAGCCAGATCTACGAGCAGTACTTC.

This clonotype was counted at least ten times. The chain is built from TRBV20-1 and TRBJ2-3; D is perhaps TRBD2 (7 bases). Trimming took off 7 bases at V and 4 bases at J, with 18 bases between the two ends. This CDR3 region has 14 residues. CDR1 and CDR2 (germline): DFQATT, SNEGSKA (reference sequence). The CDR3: CSVPRGAGPDTQYF. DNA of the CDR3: TGCAGTGTCCCCCGGGGGGCAGGCCCAGATACGCAGTATTTT.

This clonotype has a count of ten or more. CDR3: CASSFTRGGAYEQYF. CDR3 nucleotide sequence: TGTGCCAGCAGTTTCACGAGGGGGGGAGCCTACGAGCAGTACTTC. The gene calls are TRBV27 and TRBJ2-7, with a weak D call TRBD2 (7 bases). Between the trimmed V and J ends, which lost 3 bases and 2 bases, there was a span of 14 bases. Per germline, CDR1 MNHEY and CDR2 SMNVEV (reference sequence). The CDR3 is 15 amino acids.

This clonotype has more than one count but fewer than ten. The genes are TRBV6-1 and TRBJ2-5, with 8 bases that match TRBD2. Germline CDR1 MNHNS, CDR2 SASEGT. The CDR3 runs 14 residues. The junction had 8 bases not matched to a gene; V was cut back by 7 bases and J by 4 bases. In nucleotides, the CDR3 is TGTGCCAGCAATCGGGGGGGGGATTCAGAGACCCAGTACTTC. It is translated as CASNRGGDSETQYF.

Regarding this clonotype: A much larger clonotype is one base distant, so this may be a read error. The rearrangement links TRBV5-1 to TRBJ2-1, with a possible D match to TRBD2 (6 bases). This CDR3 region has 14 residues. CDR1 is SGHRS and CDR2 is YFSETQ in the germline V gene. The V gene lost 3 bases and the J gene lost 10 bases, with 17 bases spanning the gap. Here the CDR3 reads CASSWAGPRYEQFF. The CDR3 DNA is TGCGCCAGCAGCTGGGCGGGGCCCCGCTACGAGCAGTTCTTC.

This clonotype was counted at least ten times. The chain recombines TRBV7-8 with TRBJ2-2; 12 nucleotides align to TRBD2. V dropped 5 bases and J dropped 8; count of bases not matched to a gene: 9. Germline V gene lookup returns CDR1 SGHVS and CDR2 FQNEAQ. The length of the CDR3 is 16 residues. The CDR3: CASSGLAGRPKGELFF. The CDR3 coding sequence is TGTGCCAGCAGCGGACTAGCGGGGAGGCCCAAAGGGGAGCTGTTTTTT.

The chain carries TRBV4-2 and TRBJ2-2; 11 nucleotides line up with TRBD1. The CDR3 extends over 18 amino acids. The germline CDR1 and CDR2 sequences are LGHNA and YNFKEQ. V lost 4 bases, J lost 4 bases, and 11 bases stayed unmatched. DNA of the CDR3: TGTGCCAGCAGCCGCGAATGGACAGGGGGCGCGGGCACCGGGGAGCTGTTTTTT. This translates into CASSREWTGGAGTGELFF.

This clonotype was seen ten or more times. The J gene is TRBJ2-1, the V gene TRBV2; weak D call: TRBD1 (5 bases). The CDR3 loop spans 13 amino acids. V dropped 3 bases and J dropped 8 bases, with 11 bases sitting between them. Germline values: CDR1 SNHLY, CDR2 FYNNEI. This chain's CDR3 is CASSDPGPHEQFF. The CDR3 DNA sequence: TGTGCCAGCAGTGATCCAGGGCCACATGAGCAGTTCTTC.

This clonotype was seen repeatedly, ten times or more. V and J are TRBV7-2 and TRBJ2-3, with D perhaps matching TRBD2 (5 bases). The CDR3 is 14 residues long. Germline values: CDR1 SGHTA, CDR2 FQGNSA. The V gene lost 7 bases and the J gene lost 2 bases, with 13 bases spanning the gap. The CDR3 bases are TGTGCCAGCACCCTCAGGACTTACACAGATACGCAGTATTTT. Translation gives CASTLRTYTDTQYF. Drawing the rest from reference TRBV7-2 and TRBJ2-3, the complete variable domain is GAGVSQSPSNKVTEKGKDVELRCDPISGHTALYWYRQSLGQGLEFLIYFQGNSAPDKSGLPSDRFSAERTGGSVSTLTIQRTQQEDSAVYLCASTLRTYTDTQYFGPGTRLTVL.

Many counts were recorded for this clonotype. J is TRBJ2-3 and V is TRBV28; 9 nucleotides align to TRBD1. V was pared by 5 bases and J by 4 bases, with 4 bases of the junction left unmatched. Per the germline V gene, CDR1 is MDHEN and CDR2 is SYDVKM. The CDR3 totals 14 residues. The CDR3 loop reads CASSRTGVADTQYF. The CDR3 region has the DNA TGTGCCAGCAGTCGGACAGGGGTGGCAGATACGCAGTATTTT.

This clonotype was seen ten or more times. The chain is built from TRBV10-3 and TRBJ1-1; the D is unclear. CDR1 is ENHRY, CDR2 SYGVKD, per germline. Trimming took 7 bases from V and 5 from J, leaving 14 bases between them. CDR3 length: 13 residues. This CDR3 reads CAIKSSMETEAFF. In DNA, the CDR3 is TGTGCCATCAAGTCGAGTATGGAGACTGAAGCTTTCTTT.

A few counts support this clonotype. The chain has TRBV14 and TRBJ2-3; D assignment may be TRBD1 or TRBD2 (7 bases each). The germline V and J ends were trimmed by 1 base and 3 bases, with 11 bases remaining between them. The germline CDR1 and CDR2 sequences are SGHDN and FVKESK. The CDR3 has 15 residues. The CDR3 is CASSQVQGGTDTQYF. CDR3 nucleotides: TGTGCCAGCAGCCAAGTCCAGGGGGGGACAGATACGCAGTATTTT.